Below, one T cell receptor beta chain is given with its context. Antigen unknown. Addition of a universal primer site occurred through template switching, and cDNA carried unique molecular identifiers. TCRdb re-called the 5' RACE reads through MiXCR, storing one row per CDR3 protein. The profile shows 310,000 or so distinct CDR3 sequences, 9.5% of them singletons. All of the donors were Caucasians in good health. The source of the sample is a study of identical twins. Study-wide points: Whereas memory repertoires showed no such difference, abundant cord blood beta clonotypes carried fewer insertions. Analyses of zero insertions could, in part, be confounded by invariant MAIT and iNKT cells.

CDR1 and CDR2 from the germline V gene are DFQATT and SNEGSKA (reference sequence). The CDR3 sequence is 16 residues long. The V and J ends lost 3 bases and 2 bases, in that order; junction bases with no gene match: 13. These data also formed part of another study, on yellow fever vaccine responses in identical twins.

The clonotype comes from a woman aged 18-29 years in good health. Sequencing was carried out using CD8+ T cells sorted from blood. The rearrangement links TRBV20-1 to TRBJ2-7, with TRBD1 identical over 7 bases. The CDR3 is CSARDRFSSVTYEQYF. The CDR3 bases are TGCAGTGCTAGGGACAGGTTCTCCTCTGTCACCTACGAGCAGTACTTC.